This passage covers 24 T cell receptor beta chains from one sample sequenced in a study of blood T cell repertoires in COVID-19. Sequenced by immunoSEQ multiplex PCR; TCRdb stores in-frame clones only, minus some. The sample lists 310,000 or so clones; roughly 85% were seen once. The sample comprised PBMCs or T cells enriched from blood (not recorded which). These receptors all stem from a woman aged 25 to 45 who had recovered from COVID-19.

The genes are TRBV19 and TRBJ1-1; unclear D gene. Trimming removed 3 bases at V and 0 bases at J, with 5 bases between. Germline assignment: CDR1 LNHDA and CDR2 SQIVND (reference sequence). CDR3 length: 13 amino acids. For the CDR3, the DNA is TGTGCCAGTAGTATGTGGCTGAACACTGAAGCTTTCTTT. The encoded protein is CASSMWLNTEAFF.

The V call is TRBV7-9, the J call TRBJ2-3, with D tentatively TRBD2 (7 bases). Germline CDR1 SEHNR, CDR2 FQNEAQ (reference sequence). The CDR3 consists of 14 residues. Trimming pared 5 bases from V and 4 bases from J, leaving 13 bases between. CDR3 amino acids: CASSRSGGPDTQYF. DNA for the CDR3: TGTGCCAGCAGCAGGTCGGGGGGCCCAGATACGCAGTATTTT. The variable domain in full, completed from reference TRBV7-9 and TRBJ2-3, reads DTGVSQNPRHKITKRGQNVTFRCDPISEHNRLYWYRQTLGQGPEFLTYFQNEAQLEKSRLLSDRFSAERPKGSFSTLEIQRTEQGDSAMYLCASSRSGGPDTQYFGPGTRLTVL.

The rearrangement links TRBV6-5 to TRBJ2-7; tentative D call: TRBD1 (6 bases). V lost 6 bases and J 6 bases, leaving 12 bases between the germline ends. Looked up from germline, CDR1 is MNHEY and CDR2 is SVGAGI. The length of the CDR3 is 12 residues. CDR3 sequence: CASRGDRREQYF. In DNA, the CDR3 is TGTGCCAGCAGGGGCGACAGGCGCGAGCAGTACTTC.

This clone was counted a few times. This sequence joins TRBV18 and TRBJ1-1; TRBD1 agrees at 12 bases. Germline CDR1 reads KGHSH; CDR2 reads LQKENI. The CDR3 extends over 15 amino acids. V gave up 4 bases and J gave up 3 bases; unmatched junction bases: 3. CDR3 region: CASSRDRGPDTEAFF. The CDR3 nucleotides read TGTGCCAGCTCACGGGACAGGGGGCCCGACACTGAAGCTTTCTTT.

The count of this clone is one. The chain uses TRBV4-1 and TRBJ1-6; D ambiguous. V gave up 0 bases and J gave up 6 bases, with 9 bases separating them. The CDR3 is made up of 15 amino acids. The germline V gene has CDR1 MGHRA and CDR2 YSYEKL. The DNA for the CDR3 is TGCGCCAGCAGCCAAGATGCGTCGGGTAATTCACCCCTCCACTTT. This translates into CASSQDASGNSPLHF.

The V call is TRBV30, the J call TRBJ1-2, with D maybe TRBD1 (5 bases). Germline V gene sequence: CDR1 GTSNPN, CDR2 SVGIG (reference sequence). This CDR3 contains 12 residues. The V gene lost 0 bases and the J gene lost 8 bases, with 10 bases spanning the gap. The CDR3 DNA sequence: TGTGCCTGGAGTGTACCAGGGAACGGCTACACCTTC. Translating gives CAWSVPGNGYTF.

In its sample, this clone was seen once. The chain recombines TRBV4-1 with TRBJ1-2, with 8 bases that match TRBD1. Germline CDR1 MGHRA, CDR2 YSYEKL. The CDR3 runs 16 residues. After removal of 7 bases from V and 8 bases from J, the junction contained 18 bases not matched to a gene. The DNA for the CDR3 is TGCGCCAGCAAGCCCAGCCCGCGGACAGGGCTGGGCGGCTACACCTTC. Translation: CASKPSPRTGLGGYTF.

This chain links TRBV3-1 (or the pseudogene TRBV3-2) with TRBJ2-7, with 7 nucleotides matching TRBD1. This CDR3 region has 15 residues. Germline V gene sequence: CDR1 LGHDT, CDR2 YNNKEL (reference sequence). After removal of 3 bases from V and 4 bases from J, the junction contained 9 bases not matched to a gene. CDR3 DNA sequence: TGTGCCAGCAGCCACCGACAGGGAACCGGATACGAGCAGTACTTC. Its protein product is CASSHRQGTGYEQYF.

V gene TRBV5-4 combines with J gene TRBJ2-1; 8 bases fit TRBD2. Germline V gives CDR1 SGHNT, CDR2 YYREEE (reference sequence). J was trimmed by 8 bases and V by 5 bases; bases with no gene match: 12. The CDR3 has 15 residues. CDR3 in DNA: TGTGCCAGCAGGCTACTGGGCGGGGGGTCGGATGAGCAGTTCTTC. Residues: CASRLLGGGSDEQFF.

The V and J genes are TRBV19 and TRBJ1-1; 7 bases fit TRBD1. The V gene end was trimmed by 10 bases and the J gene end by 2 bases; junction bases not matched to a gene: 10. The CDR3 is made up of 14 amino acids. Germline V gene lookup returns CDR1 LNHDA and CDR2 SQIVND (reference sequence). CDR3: CATMTGNRNTEAFF. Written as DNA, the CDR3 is TGTGCCACCATGACAGGGAACCGAAACACTGAAGCTTTCTTT.

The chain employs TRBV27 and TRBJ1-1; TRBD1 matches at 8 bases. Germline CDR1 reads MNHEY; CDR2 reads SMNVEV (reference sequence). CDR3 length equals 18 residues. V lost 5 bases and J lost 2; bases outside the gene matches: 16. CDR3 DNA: TGTGCCAGCAGTCATGCAGGGGGCGGCGGCCGACCCAACACTGAAGCTTTCTTT. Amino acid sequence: CASSHAGGGGRPNTEAFF.

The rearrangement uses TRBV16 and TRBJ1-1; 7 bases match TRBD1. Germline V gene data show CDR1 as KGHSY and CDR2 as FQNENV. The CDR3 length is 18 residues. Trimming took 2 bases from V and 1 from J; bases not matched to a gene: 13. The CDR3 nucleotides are TGTGCCAGCAGCCAAATTGATTCAGGGGGGACCCGGAACACTGAAGCTTTCTTT. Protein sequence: CASSQIDSGGTRNTEAFF.

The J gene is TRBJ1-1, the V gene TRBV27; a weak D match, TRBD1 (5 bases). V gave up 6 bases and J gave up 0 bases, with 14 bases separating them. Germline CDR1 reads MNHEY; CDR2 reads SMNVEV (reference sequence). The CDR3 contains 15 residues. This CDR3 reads CASSPFRAMNTEAFF. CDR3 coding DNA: TGTGCCAGCAGCCCCTTCAGGGCCATGAACACTGAAGCTTTCTTT.

In nucleotides, the CDR3 is TGTGCCAGCAGCCCCCACGACAGGGGCCCCTACGAGCAGTACTTC. The encoded protein is CASSPHDRGPYEQYF. This chain connects TRBV7-9 to TRBJ2-7; TRBD1 agrees at 8 bases. V lost 5 bases, J lost 2 bases, and 8 bases stayed unmatched. The CDR3 contains 15 residues. Germline V gene data show CDR1 as SEHNR and CDR2 as FQNEAQ (reference sequence).

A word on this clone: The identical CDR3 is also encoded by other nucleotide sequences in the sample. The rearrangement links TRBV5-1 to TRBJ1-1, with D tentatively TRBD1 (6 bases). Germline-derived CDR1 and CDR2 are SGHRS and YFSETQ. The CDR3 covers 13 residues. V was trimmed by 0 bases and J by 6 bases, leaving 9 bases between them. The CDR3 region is CASSLAGGPEAFF. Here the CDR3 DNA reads TGCGCCAGCAGCTTGGCGGGGGGCCCTGAAGCTTTCTTT.

Written as DNA, the CDR3 is TGTGCCAGTAGTATCCCGTATAGCAATCAGCCCCAGCATTTT. Translation gives CASSIPYSNQPQHF. The rearrangement uses TRBV19 and TRBJ1-5; D gene uncertain. CDR3 size: 14 residues. CDR1 and CDR2 from the germline V gene are LNHDA and SQIVND (reference sequence). Trimming left V 3 bases short and J 0 bases short, with 6 bases between.

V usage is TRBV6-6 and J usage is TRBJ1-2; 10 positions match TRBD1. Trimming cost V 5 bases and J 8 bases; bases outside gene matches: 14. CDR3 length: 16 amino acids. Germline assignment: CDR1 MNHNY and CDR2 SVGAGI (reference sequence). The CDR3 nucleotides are TGTGCCAGCAGTAAGTCCCCGGGACAGGGGATTCCGGGCTACACCTTC. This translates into CASSKSPGQGIPGYTF.

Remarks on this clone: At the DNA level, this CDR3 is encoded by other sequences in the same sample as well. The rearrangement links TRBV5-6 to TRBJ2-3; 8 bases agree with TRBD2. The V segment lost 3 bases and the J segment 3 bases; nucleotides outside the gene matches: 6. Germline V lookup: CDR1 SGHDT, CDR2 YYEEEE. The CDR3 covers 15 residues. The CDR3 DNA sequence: TGTGCCAGCAGCTCCGGGGGGGGCGGTACAGATACGCAGTATTTT. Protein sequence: CASSSGGGGTDTQYF. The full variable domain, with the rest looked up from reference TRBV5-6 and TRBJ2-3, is DAGVTQSPTHLIKTRGQQVTLRCSPKSGHDTVSWYQQALGQGPQFIFQYYEEEERQRGNFPDRFSGHQFPNYSSELNVNALLLGDSALYLCASSSGGGGTDTQYFGPGTRLTVL.

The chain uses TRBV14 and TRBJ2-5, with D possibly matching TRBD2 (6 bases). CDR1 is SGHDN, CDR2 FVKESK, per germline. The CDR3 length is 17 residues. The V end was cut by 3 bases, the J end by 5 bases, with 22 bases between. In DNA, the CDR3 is TGTGCCAGCAGCCAGCCCCTCGGCGGGAAGTTACGCGAGACCCAGTACTTC. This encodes CASSQPLGGKLRETQYF.

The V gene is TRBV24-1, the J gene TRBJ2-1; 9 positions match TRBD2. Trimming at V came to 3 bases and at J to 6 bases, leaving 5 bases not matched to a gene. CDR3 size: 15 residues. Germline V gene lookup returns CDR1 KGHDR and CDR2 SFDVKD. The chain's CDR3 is CATSDRSGGPNEQFF. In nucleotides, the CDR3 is TGTGCCACCAGTGATAGGAGCGGGGGGCCCAATGAGCAGTTCTTC.

The CDR3 is CASSEPGTGSYGYTF. The CDR3 DNA reads TGTGCCAGCAGTGAACCAGGGACAGGGAGCTATGGCTACACCTTC. The rearrangement uses TRBV6-1 and TRBJ1-2; 9 bases align to TRBD1. The CDR3 sequence is 15 residues long. The J segment lost 4 bases and the V segment lost 2 bases, leaving 5 bases of the junction unmatched. Germline V CDR1 and CDR2: MNHNS, SASEGT.

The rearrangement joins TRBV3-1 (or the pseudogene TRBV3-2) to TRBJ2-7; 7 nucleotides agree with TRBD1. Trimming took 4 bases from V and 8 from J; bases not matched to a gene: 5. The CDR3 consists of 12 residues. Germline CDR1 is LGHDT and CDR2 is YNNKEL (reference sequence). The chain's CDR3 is CASSPTGVKQYF. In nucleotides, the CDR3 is TGTGCCAGCAGCCCTACAGGGGTGAAGCAGTACTTC.

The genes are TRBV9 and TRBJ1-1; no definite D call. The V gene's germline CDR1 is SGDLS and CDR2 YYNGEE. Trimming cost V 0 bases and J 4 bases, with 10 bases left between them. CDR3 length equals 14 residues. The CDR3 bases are TGTGCCAGCAGCGTAGGGGTCACTAGCACTGAAGCTTTCTTT. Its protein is CASSVGVTSTEAFF.

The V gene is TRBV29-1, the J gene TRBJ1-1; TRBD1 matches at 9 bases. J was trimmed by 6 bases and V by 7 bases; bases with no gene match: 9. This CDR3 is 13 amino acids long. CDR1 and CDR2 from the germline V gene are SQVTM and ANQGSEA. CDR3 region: CSAPGQGLAEAFF. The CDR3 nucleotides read TGCAGCGCTCCGGGACAGGGTTTGGCTGAAGCTTTCTTT. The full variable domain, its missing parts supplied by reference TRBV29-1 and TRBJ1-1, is SAVISQKPSRDICQRGTSLTIQCQVDSQVTMMFWYRQQPGQSLTLIATANQGSEATYESGFVIDKFPISRPNLTFSTLTVSNMSPEDSSIYLCSAPGQGLAEAFFGQGTRLTVV.